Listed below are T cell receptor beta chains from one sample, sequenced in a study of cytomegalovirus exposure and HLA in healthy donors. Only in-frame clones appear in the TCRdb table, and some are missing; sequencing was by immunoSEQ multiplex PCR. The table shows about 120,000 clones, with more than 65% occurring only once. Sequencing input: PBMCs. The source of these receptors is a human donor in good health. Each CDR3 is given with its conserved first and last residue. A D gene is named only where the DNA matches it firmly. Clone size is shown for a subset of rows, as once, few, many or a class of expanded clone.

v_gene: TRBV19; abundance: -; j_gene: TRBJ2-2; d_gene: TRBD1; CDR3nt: TGTGCCAGTAGTATAGGGACAGGGACCGGGGAGCTGTTTTTT; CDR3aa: CASSIGTGTGELFF
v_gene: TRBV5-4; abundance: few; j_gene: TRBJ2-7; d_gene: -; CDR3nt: TGTGCCAGCAGTACCATCGACAGGAGCTCCTACGAGCAGTACTTC; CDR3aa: CASSTIDRSSYEQYF
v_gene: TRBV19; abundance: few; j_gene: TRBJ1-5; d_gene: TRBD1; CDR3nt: TGTGCCAGTAGGCTAAGGACAGGGGAATATGGCAATCAGCCCCAGCATTTT; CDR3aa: CASRLRTGEYGNQPQHF
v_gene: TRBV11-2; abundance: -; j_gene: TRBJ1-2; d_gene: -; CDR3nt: TGTGCCAGCAGCTTAGGACGGAGAGAGGCCTATGGCTACACCTTC; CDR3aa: CASSLGRREAYGYTF
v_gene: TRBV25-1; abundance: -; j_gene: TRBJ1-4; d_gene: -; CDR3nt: TGTGCCAGCAGTGATACTAGCACCGAACTGTTTTTT; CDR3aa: CASSDTSTELFF
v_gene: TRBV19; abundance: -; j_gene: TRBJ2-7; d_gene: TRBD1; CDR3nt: TGTGCCAGTGGGGCAGGGGGCTACGAGCAGTACTTC; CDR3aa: CASGAGGYEQYF
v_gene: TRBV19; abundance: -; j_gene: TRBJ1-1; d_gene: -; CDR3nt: TGTGCCAGTAGCCGTACAGGGTTCGCTGAAGCTTTCTTT; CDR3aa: CASSRTGFAEAFF
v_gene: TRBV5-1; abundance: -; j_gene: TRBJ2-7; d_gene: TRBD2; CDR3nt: TGCGCCAGCAGCTCGCAACCCCGACTAGCGGGAGGGTCCCACGAGCAGTACTTC; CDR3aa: CASSSQPRLAGGSHEQYF
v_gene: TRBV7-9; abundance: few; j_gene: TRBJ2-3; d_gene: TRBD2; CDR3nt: TGTGCCAGCAGCGTTAGCGGGGCTGGGGATACGCAGTATTTT; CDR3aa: CASSVSGAGDTQYF
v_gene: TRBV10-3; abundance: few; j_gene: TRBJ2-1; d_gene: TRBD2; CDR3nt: TGTGCCATCAGATCCAAAGGGACTAGCGGGAGCAGTATGAACCACAATGAGCAGTTCTTC; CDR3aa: CAIRSKGTSGSSMNHNEQFF
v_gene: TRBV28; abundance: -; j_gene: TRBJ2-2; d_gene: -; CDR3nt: TGTGCCAGCATGCGTAGGGAGCTGTTTTTT; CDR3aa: CASMRRELFF
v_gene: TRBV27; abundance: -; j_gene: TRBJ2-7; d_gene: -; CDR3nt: TGTGCCAGCAGTCCGTCAGACGGGACTCCCACCCGGTACGAGCAGTACTTC; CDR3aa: CASSPSDGTPTRYEQYF
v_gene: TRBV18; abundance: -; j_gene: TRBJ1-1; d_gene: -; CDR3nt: TGTGCCAGCCGCCAGGGGAGGGACACTGAAGCTTTCTTT; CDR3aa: CASRQGRDTEAFF
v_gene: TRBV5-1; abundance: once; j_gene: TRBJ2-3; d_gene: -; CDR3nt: TGCGCCAGCAGCTTCTGGGAGTACACAGATACGCAGTATTTT; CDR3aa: CASSFWEYTDTQYF
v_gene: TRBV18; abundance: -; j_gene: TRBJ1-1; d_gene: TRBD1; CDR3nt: TGTGCCAGCTCACCCAGGACAGGGTCGAACACTGAAGCTTTCTTT; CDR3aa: CASSPRTGSNTEAFF
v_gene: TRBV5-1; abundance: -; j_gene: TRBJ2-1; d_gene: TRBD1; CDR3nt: TGCGCCAGCAGCTTTGGGGACAGTTACAATGAGCAGTTCTTC; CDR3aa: CASSFGDSYNEQFF
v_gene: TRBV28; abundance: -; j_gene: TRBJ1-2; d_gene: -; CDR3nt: TGTGCCAGCAGGACAGAATCCTATGGCTACACCTTC; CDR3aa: CASRTESYGYTF
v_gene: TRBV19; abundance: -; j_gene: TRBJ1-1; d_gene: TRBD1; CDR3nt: TGTGCCAGTAGCACCTCGGACAGGAGGAACACTGAAGCTTTCTTT; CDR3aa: CASSTSDRRNTEAFF
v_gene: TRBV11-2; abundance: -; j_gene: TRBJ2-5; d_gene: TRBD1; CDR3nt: TGTGCCAGCAGCTCCGCGCAGGGGGCTTTGGAGACCCAGTACTTC; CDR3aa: CASSSAQGALETQYF
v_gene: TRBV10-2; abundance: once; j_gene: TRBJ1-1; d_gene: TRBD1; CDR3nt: TGCGCCAGCAGTATTTCGGACAGGGCGAACACTGAAGCTTTCTTT; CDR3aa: CASSISDRANTEAFF
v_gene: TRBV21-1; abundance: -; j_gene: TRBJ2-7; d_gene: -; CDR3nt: TGTGCCAGCAGTCTAGGGGCTAGCGGGCTCCTCTCCTACGAGCAGTACTTC; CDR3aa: CASSLGASGLLSYEQYF
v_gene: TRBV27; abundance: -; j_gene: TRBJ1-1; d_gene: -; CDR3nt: TGTGCCAGCAGTTTATATGTTCGTGGGACAAAATCCCCTGAAGCTTTCTTT; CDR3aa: CASSLYVRGTKSPEAFF
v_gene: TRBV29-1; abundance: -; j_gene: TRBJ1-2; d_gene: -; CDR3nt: TGCAGCGTCATCCATGACAGCTCCTATGGCTACACCTTC; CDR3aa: CSVIHDSSYGYTF
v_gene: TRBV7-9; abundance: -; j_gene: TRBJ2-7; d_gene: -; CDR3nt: TGTGCCAGCAGCTCATCGGGACACCTATACTACGAGCAGTACTTC; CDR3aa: CASSSSGHLYYEQYF
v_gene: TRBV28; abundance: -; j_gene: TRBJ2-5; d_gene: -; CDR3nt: TGTGCCAGCAGTCCTCCAACTTCGCAGGGGCCAGGGACCCAGTACTTC; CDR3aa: CASSPPTSQGPGTQYF
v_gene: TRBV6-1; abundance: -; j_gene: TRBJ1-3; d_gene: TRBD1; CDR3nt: TGTGCCAGCAGAGAAGACAGGGTGGCTGGAAACACCATATATTTT; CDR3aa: CASREDRVAGNTIYF
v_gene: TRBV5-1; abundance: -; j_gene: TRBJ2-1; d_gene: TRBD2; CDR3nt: TGCGCCAGCAGCTTGGTAGCGAGACTAGCGGGGTACAATGAGCAGTTCTTC; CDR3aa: CASSLVARLAGYNEQFF
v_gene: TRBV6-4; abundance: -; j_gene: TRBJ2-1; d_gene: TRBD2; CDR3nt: TGTGCCAGCAGTAGCGGGGGGAGCTCCTACAATGAGCAGTTCTTC; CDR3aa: CASSSGGSSYNEQFF
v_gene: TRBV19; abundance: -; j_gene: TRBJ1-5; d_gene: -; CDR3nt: TGTGCCAGTAGTATAGCCTCAGGGGATCAGCCCCAGCATTTT; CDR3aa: CASSIASGDQPQHF
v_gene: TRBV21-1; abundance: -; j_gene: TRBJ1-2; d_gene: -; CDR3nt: TGTGCCAGCGGCAAAGCAACTGAGGATGGTGATGGCTACACCTTC; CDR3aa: CASGKATEDGDGYTF
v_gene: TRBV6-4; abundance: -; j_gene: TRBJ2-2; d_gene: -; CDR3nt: TGTGCCAGCAGTTTATATGACAGTCCGAACACCGGGGAGCTGTTTTTT; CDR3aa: CASSLYDSPNTGELFF
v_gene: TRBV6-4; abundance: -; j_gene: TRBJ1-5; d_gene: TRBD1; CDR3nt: TGTGCCAGCTCCAAGGTTGCAGGGGGCGGACAGCCCCAGCATTTT; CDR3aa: CASSKVAGGGQPQHF
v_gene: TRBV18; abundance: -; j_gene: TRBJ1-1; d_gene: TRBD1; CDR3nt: TGTGCCAGCTCACCTCGGACAGGGGCGGGTGAAGCTTTCTTT; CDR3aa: CASSPRTGAGEAFF
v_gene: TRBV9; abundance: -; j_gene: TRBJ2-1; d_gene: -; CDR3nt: TGTGCCAGCAGCGTAGGGCTAGCCGTATACAATGAGCAGTTCTTC; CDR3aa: CASSVGLAVYNEQFF
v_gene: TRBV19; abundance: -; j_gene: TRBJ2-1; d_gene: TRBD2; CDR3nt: TGTGCCAGCAGGACTAGCGGAAGCTCCTACAATGAGCAGTTCTTC; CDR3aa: CASRTSGSSYNEQFF
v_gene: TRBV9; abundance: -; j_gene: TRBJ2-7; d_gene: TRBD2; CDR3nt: TGTGCCAGCAGCGCGACTAGCGGCTTCTCCTACGAGCAGTACTTC; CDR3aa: CASSATSGFSYEQYF
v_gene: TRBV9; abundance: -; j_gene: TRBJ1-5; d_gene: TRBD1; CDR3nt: TGTGCCAGCAGCGCGGGACAGGGGACTTACAATCAGCCCCAGCATTTT; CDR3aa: CASSAGQGTYNQPQHF
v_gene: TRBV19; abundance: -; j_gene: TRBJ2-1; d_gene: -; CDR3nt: TGTGCCAGTATAGGGGGAGACCCGCTTCGGGAGCAGTTCTTC; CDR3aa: CASIGGDPLREQFF
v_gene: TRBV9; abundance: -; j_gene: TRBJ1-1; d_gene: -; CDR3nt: TGTGCCAGCAGCGTAGGATACACCCAGGCTGAAGCTTTCTTT; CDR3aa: CASSVGYTQAEAFF
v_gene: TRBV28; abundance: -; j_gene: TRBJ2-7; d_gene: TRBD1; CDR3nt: TGTGCCAGCAGTGGGCAGGGGGCCTACGAGCAGTACTTC; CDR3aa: CASSGQGAYEQYF
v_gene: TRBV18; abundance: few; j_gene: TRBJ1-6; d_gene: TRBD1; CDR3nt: TGTGCCAGCTCACCGGGACAGGGGTATTCACCCCTCCACTTT; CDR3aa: CASSPGQGYSPLHF
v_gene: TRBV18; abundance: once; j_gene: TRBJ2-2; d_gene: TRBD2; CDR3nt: TGTGCCAGCTCACGAGGACTAGCGGACACCGGGGAGCTGTTTTTT; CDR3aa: CASSRGLADTGELFF
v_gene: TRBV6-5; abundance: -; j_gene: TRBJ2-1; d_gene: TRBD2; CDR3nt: TGTGCCAGCAGCCAAAGCGGGAGCTCCTACAATGAGCAGTTCTTC; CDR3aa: CASSQSGSSYNEQFF
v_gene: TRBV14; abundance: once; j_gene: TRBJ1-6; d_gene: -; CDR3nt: TGTGCCAGCAGCCAAGGCATAGGGGGGGCACCCCTCCACTTT; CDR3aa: CASSQGIGGAPLHF
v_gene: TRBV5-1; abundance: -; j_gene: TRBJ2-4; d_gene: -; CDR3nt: TGCGCCAGCAGCTTGGAGGCGCTAGCCAAAAACAGTCAGTACTTC; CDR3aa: CASSLEALAKNSQYF
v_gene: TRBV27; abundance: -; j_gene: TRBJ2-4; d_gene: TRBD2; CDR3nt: TGTGCCAGCAGTTTATGGCCTAGCGGGCTAGTACACATTCAGTACTTC; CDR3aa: CASSLWPSGLVHIQYF
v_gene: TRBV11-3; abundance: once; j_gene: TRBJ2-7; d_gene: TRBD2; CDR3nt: TGTGCCAGCAGCTTAAGGTCTAGCGGGGGTTTTAACTCCTACGAGCAGTACTTC; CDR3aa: CASSLRSSGGFNSYEQYF